This T cell receptor (beta chain) comes out of a study of CD8 T cells in Susac syndrome. RNA was extracted with the RNeasy kit, and a quantity of about 0.45 to 1 ug was reverse transcribed using random hexamers. An immunoSEQ multiplex PCR amplified TCR beta CDR3 over 54 Vbeta and 13 Jbeta. In TCRdb, the immunoSEQ multiplex PCR reads were re-called with MiXCR into one record per CDR3 protein. This table holds roughly 180,000 distinct CDR3 sequences, 90% to 95% found once. CD8+ and CD4+ T cells were negatively isolated; TEMRA cells were FACS-enriched. With 2 bases removed from V and 7 bases from J, the gap between germline ends came to 18 bases. Germline loops: CDR1 SGHTA, CDR2 FQGNSA. This CDR3 has 16 amino acids.

The receptor comes from a human donor in good health. The V call is TRBV7-2, the J call TRBJ2-1; D may be TRBD1 (6 bases). Sequencing input: CD4+ T cells from PBMCs. CDR3 bases: TGTGCCAGCAGCTTAATGATAAGCAGGGGTGGAAATGAGCAGTTCTTC. This codes for CASSLMISRGGNEQFF. The entire variable domain, with the rest obtained from reference TRBV7-2 and TRBJ2-1, is as follows: GAGVSQSPSNKVTEKGKDVELRCDPISGHTALYWYRQSLGQGLEFLIYFQGNSAPDKSGLPSDRFSAERTGGSVSTLTIQRTQQEDSAVYLCASSLMISRGGNEQFFGPGTRLTVL.